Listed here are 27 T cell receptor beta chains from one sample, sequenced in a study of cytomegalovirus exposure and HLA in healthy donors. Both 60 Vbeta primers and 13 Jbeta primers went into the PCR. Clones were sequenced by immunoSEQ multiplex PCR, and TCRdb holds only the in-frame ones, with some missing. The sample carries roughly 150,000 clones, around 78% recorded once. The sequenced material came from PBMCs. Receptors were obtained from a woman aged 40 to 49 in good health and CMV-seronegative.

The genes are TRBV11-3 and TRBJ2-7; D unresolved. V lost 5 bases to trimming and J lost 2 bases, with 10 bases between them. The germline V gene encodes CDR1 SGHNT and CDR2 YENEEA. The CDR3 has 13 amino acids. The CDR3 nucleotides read TGTGCCAGCAGCCCTACTAATGCCTACGAGCAGTACTTC. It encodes CASSPTNAYEQYF.

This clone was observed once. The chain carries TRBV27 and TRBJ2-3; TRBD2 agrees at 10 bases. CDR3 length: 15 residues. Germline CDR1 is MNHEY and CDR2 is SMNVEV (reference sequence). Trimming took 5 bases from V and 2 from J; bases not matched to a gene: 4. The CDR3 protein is CASSQGLASTDTQYF. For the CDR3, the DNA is TGTGCCAGCAGTCAGGGACTAGCGTCCACAGATACGCAGTATTTT.

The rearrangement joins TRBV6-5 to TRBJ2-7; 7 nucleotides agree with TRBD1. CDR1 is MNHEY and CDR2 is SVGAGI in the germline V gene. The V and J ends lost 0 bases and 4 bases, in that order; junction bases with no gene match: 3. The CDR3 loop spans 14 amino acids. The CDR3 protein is CASSYSRGPYEQYF. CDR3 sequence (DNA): TGTGCCAGCAGTTACTCGAGGGGGCCTTACGAGCAGTACTTC.

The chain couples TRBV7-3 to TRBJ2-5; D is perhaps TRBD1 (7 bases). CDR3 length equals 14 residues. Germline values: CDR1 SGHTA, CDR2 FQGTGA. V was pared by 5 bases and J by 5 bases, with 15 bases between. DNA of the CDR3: TGTGCCAGCAGCCAAGGGACAGCGGGCGAGACCCAGTACTTC. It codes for CASSQGTAGETQYF.

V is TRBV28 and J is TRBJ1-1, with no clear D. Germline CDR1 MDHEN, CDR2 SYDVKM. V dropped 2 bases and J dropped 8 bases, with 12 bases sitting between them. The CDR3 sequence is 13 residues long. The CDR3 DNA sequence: TGTGCCAGCAGTTTAAGCCCCCCCGGGGAAGCTTTCTTT. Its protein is CASSLSPPGEAFF.

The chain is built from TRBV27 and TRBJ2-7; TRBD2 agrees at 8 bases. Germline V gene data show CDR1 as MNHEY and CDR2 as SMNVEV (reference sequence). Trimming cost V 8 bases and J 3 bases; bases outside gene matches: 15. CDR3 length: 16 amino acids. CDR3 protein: CASGAGGVGSGYEQYF. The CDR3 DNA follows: TGTGCCAGCGGTGCGGGAGGAGTCGGTAGTGGCTACGAGCAGTACTTC.

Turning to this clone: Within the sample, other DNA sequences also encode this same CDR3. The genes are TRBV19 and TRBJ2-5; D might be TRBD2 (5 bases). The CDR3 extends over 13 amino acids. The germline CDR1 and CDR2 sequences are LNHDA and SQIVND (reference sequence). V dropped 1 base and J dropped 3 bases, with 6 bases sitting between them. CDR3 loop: CASSIGREETQYF. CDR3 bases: TGTGCCAGTAGTATAGGGCGGGAAGAGACCCAGTACTTC.

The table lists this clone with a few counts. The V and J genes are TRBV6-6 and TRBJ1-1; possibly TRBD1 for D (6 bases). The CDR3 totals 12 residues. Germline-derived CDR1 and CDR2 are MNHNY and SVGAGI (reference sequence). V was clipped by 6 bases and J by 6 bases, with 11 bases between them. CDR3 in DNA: TGTGCCAGCAGCCTAAACAGGGCTGAAGCTTTCTTT. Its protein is CASSLNRAEAFF.

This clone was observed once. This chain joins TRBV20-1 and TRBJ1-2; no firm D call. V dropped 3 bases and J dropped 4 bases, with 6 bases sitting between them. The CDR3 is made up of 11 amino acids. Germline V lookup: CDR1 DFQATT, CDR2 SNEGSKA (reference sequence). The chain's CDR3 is CSASGGYGYTF. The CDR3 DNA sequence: TGCAGTGCTAGCGGTGGCTATGGCTACACCTTC.

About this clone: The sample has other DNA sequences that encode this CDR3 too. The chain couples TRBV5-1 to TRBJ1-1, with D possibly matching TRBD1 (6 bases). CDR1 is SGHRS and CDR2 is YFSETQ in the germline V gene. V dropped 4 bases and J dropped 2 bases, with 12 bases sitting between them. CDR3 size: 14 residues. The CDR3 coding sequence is TGCGCCAGCAGCCTATCGACAGGTAACACTGAAGCTTTCTTT. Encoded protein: CASSLSTGNTEAFF.

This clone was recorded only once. The CDR3 reads CAGHRDINEKLFF. The CDR3 DNA follows: TGTGCCGGACACAGGGATATTAATGAAAAACTGTTTTTT. This rearrangement joins TRBV2 to TRBJ1-4; maybe TRBD1 (6 bases). The CDR3 consists of 13 residues. V was cut by 11 bases and J by 4 bases, with 14 bases left in between. Germline CDR1 reads SNHLY; CDR2 reads FYNNEI.

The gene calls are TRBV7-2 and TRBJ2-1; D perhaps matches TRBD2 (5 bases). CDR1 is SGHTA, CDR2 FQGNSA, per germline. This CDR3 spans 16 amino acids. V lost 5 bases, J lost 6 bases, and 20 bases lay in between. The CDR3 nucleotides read TGTGCCAGCAGCCCGTCCGCGGCTATAGGACTCAATGAGCAGTTCTTC. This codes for CASSPSAAIGLNEQFF.

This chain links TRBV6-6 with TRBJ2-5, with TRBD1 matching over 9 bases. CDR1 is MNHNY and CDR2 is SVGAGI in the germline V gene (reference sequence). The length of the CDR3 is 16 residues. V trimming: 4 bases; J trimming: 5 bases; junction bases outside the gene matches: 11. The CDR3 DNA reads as TGTGCCAGCAGTTCCCCTCGGGATGACAGGGGGGAGACCCAGTACTTC. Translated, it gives CASSSPRDDRGETQYF.

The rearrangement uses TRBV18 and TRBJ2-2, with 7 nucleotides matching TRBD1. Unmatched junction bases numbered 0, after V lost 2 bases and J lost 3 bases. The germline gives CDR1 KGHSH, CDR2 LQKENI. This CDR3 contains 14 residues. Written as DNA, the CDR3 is TGTGCCAGCTCACCAACAGGGGACACCGGGGAGCTGTTTTTT. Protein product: CASSPTGDTGELFF.

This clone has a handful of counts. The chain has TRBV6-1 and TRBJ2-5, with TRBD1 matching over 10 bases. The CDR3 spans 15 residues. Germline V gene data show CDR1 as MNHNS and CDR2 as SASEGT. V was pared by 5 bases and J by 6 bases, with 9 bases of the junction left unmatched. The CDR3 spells CASSQEGTGVKTQYF. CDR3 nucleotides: TGTGCCAGCAGTCAAGAGGGGACAGGGGTGAAGACCCAGTACTTC.

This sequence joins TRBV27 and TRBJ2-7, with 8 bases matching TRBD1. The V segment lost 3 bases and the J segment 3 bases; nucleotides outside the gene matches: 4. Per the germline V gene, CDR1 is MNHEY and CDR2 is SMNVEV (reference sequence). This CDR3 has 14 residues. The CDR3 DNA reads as TGTGCCAGCAGTTTTATAGGACAGGGCTACGAGCAGTACTTC. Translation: CASSFIGQGYEQYF.

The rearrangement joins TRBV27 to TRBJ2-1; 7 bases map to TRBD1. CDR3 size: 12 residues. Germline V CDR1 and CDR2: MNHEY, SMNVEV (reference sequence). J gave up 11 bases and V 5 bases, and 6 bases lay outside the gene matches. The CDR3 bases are TGTGCCAGCAGTCCCAGGACAGGCCAGCAGTTCTTC. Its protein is CASSPRTGQQFF.

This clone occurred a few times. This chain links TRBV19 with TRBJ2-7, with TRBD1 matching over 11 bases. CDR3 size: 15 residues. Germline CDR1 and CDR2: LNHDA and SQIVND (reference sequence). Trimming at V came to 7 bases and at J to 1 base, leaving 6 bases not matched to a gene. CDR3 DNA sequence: TGTGCCAGTACCCCCGGGACAGGGGGGTCCTACGAGCAGTACTTC. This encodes CASTPGTGGSYEQYF.

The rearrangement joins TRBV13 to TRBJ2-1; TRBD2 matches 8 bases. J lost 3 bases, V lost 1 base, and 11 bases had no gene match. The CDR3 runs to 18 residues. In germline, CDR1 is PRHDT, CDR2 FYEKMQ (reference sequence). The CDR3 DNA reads TGTGCCAGCAGCTTAGTAGCGGGGACCATCGGAGACTACAATGAGCAGTTCTTC. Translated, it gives CASSLVAGTIGDYNEQFF.

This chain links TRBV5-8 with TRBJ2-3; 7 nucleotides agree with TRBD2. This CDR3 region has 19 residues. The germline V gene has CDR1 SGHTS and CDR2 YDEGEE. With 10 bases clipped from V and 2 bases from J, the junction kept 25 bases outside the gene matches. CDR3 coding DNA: TGTGCCGGCGAGTGGTGGCAGGACGAAGCGGGATCCGCCACAGATACGCAGTATTTT. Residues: CAGEWWQDEAGSATDTQYF.

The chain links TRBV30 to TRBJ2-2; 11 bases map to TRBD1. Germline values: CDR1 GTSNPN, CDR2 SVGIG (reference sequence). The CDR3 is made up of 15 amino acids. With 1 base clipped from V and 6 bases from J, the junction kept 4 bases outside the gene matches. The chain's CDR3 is CAWSALGQGAGELFF. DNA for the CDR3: TGTGCCTGGAGTGCACTGGGACAGGGGGCCGGGGAGCTGTTTTTT.

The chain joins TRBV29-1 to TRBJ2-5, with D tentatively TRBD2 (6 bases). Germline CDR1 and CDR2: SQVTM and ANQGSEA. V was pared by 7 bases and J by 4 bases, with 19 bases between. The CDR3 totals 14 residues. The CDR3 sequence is CSARIGTQRETQYF. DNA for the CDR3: TGCAGCGCCAGAATCGGGACTCAAAGAGAGACCCAGTACTTC.

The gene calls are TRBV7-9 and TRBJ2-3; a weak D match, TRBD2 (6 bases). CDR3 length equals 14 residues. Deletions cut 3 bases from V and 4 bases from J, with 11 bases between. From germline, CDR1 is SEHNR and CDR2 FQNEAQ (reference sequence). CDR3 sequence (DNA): TGTGCCAGCAGCTTGGACGGGAGCGCAGATACGCAGTATTTT. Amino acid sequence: CASSLDGSADTQYF.

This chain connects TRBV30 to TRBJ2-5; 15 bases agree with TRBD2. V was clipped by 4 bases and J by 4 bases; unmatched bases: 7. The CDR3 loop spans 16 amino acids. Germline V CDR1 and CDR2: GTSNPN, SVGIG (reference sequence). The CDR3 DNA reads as TGTGCCTGGAATACCGGACTAGCGGGAGGGGGAGAGACCCAGTACTTC. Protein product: CAWNTGLAGGGETQYF.

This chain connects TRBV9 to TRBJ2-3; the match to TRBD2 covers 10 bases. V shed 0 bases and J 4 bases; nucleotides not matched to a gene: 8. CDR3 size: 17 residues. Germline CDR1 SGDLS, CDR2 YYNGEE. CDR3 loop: CASSVESGRATPDTQYF. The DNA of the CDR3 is TGTGCCAGCAGCGTAGAGAGCGGGAGGGCCACCCCAGATACGCAGTATTTT.

The CDR3 DNA sequence: TGCGCCAGCAGCAGGGGACAGGGCGGGAGGAACGAGCAGTACTTC. It translates to CASSRGQGGRNEQYF. The rearrangement joins TRBV5-1 to TRBJ2-7, with a tentative D call TRBD1 (9 bases). Germline assignment: CDR1 SGHRS and CDR2 YFSETQ. The CDR3 sequence is 15 residues long. V was pared by 4 bases and J by 5 bases, with 19 bases between.

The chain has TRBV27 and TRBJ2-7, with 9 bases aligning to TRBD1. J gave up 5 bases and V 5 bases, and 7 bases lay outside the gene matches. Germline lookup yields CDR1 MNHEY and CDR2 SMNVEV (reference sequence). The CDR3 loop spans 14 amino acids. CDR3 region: CASSDSGTGNEQYF. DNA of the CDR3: TGTGCCAGCAGTGACTCCGGGACAGGGAACGAGCAGTACTTC.